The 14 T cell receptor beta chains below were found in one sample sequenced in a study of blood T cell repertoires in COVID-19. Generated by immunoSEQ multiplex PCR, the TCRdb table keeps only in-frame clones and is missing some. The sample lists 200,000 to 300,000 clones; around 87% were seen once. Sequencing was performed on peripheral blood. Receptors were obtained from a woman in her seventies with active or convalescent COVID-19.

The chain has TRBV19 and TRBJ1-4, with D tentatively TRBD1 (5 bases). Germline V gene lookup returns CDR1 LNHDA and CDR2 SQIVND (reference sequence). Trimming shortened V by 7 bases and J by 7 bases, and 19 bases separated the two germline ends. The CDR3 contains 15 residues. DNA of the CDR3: TGTGCCAGTAACAACCCCCAGGGTTACGGTGAAAAACTGTTTTTT. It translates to CASNNPQGYGEKLFF.

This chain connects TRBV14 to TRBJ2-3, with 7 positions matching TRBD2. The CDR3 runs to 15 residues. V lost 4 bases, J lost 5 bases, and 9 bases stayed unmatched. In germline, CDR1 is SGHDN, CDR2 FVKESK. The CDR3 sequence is CASSPPGRVGDTQYF. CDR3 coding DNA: TGTGCCAGCAGCCCCCCGGGGAGGGTTGGAGATACGCAGTATTTT.

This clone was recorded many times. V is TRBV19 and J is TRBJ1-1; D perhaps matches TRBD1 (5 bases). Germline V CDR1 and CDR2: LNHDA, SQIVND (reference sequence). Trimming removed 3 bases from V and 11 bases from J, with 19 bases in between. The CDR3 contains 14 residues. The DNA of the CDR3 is TGTGCCAGTAGTATCTGGGGCAGGTCTAACGACGCTTTCTTT. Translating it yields CASSIWGRSNDAFF.

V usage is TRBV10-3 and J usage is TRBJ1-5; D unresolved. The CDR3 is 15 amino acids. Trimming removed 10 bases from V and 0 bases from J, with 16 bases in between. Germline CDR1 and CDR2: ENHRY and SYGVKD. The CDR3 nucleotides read TGTGCCACCGGACTGGACGGTTATAGCAATCAGCCCCAGCATTTT. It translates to CATGLDGYSNQPQHF.

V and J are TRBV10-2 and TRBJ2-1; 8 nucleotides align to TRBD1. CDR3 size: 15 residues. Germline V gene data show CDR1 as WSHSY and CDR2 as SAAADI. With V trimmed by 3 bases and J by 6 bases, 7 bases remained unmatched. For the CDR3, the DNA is TGCGCCAGCAGTGAACTGCGGACAGGGAGCAATGAGCAGTTCTTC. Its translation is CASSELRTGSNEQFF.

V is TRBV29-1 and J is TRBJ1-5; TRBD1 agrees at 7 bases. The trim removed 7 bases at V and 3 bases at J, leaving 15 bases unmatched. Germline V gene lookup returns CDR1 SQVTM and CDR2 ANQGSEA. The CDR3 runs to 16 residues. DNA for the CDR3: TGCAGCGGATTCCCTGGTAAGGGGGCAGACAATCAGCCCCAGCATTTT. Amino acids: CSGFPGKGADNQPQHF.

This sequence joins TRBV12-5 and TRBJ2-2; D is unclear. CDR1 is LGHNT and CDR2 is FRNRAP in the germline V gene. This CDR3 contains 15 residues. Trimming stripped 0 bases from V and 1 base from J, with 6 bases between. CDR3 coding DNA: TGTGCTAGTGGTTTGGTCCTAATGAACACCGGGGAGCTGTTTTTT. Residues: CASGLVLMNTGELFF.

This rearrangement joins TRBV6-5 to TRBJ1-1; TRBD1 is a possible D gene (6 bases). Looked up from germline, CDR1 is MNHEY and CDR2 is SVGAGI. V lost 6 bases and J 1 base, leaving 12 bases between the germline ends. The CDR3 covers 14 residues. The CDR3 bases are TGTGCCAGCAGGGGGGACACCCGGAACACTGAAGCTTTCTTT. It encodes CASRGDTRNTEAFF.

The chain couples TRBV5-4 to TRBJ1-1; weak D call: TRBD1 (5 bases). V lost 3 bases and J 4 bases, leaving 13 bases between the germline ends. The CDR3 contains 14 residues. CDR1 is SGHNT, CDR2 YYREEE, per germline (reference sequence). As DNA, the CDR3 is TGTGCCAGCAGCTCCCGCCAGGGAAGCACTGAAGCTTTCTTT. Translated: CASSSRQGSTEAFF.

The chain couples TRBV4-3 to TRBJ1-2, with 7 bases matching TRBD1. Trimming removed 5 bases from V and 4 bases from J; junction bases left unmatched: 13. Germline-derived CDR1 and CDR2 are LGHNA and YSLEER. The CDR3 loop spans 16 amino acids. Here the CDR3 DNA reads TGCGCCAGCAGCTTGCACCAGGGGGGACGGGGCTATGGCTACACCTTC. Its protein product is CASSLHQGGRGYGYTF.

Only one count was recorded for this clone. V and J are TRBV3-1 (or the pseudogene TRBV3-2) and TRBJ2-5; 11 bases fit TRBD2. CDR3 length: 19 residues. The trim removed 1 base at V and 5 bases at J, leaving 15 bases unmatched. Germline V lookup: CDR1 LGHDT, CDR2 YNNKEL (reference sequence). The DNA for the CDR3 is TGTGCCAGCAGCCAAGTCCCTGGTTTAGCGGGGGGGCCGGGGGAGACCCAGTACTTC. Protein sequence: CASSQVPGLAGGPGETQYF.

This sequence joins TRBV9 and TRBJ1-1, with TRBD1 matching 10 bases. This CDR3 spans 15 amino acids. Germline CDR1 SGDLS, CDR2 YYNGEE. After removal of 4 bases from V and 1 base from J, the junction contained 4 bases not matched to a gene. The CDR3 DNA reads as TGTGCCAGCAGCCCACGGACAGGGGGGAACACTGAAGCTTTCTTT. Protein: CASSPRTGGNTEAFF.

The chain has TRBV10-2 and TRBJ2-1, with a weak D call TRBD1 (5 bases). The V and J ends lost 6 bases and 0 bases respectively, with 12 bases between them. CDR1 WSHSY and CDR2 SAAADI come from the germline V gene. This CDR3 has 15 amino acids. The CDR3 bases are TGCGCCAGCAGCCTCCGACAGAGCTCCTACAATGAGCAGTTCTTC. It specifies CASSLRQSSYNEQFF.

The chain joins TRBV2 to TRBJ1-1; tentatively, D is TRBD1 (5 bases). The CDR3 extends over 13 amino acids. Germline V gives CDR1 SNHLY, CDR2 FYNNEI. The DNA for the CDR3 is TGTCCCGGAGGGGCCGGGGGGAACACTGAAGCTTTCTTT. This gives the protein CPGGAGGNTEAFF.